Following are 27 T cell receptor beta chains from one sample sequenced in a study of blood T cell repertoires in COVID-19. Some clones are missing from TCRdb's copy, which holds only in-frame ones; the method was immunoSEQ multiplex PCR. The sample lists about 53,000 clones, roughly 90% seen once, with about 3.1% in the top ten. Sequenced sample: peripheral blood. The source of these receptors is a human donor in a cohort sampled during active COVID-19.

The gene calls are TRBV19 and TRBJ2-1; D might be TRBD1 (8 bases). Looked up from germline, CDR1 is LNHDA and CDR2 is SQIVND (reference sequence). Trimming cost V 5 bases and J 6 bases, with 14 bases left between them. This CDR3 contains 14 residues. The CDR3 reads CASSPTGEGNEQFF. The CDR3 nucleotides are TGTGCCAGTAGTCCGACAGGGGAGGGCAATGAGCAGTTCTTC.

The chain combines TRBV18 with TRBJ2-7; 8 bases agree with TRBD1. The CDR3 is 15 residues long. V lost 3 bases and J lost 5; bases outside the gene matches: 9. Germline assignment: CDR1 KGHSH and CDR2 LQKENI. The DNA for the CDR3 is TGTGCCAGCTCACCCGGGTTCAGGGGGCAGCACGAGCAGTACGTC. Translating it yields CASSPGFRGQHEQYV.

The chain couples TRBV5-1 to TRBJ2-2; D not certain. CDR3 length: 14 residues. CDR1 is SGHRS, CDR2 YFSETQ, per germline. Trimming stripped 5 bases from V and 7 bases from J, with 15 bases between. CDR3 coding DNA: TGCGCCAGCAGTTTCGAGGCCCTGAACGGGGAGCTGTTTTTT. It codes for CASSFEALNGELFF.

The rearrangement joins TRBV5-1 to TRBJ2-5; tentative D call: TRBD2 (5 bases). The CDR3 is 17 amino acids. Looked up from germline, CDR1 is SGHRS and CDR2 is YFSETQ. The germline V and J ends were trimmed by 4 bases and 3 bases, with 22 bases remaining between them. DNA for the CDR3: TGCGCCAGCAGCCCGGGCGGGTTTTGGGAGCAAAAAGAGACCCAGTACTTC. Its translation is CASSPGGFWEQKETQYF.

The chain couples TRBV19 to TRBJ1-1, with a possible D match to TRBD1 (5 bases). V dropped 10 bases and J dropped 4 bases, with 16 bases sitting between them. Germline V gene lookup returns CDR1 LNHDA and CDR2 SQIVND (reference sequence). The CDR3 contains 13 residues. In DNA form, the CDR3 reads TGTGCCACAGGGAGGAGCGTTTCCACTGAAGCTTTCTTT. As protein: CATGRSVSTEAFF.

This clone was seen just once. V gene TRBV27 combines with J gene TRBJ2-7, with D possibly matching TRBD2 (6 bases). Germline assignment: CDR1 MNHEY and CDR2 SMNVEV (reference sequence). The CDR3 sequence is 15 residues long. The V gene lost 4 bases and the J gene lost 0 bases, with 13 bases spanning the gap. CDR3 amino acids: CASSWAWGDSYEQYF. The CDR3 nucleotides read TGTGCCAGCAGTTGGGCGTGGGGGGACTCCTACGAGCAGTACTTC.

For the CDR3, the DNA is TGTGCCAGCAGCTTACAGGGGGGAACGAGCGAGCAGTACGTC. Translating gives CASSLQGGTSEQYV. The chain couples TRBV5-6 to TRBJ2-7, with 8 bases identical to TRBD1. This CDR3 is 14 amino acids long. Germline V CDR1 and CDR2: SGHDT, YYEEEE. V was pared by 2 bases and J by 6 bases, with 7 bases of the junction left unmatched.

This sequence joins TRBV5-1 and TRBJ2-1; D is undetermined. Germline CDR1 is SGHRS and CDR2 is YFSETQ. V was trimmed by 4 bases and J by 8 bases, leaving 13 bases between them. The CDR3 length is 13 residues. In nucleotides, the CDR3 is TGCGCCAGCAGCCCGGGTGGCTGGGATGAGCAGTTCTTC. It encodes CASSPGGWDEQFF.

The V and J genes are TRBV9 and TRBJ2-1; a weak D match, TRBD1 (6 bases). The CDR3 totals 13 residues. Trimming stripped 0 bases from V and 8 bases from J, with 9 bases between. The germline V gene has CDR1 SGDLS and CDR2 YYNGEE. CDR3 amino acids: CASSVARGHEQFF. The CDR3 DNA is TGTGCCAGCAGCGTAGCCAGGGGCCATGAGCAGTTCTTC. The variable domain in full, completed from reference TRBV9 and TRBJ2-1, reads DSGVTQTPKHLITATGQRVTLRCSPRSGDLSVYWYQQSLDQGLQFLIQYYNGEERAKGNILERFSAQQFPDLHSELNLSSLELGDSALYFCASSVARGHEQFFGPGTRLTVL.

This clone was found once. The chain couples TRBV5-1 to TRBJ2-6; TRBD1 matches at 9 bases. V shed 3 bases and J 0 bases; nucleotides not matched to a gene: 4. The CDR3 covers 17 residues. Germline V gives CDR1 SGHRS, CDR2 YFSETQ. The DNA of the CDR3 is TGCGCCAGCAGCTCCGGACAGGGGAACTCTGGGGCCAACGTCCTGACTTTC. This gives the protein CASSSGQGNSGANVLTF.

The chain combines TRBV5-1 with TRBJ2-5; 10 bases map to TRBD2. Germline V CDR1 and CDR2: SGHRS, YFSETQ. The V segment lost 3 bases and the J segment 3 bases; nucleotides outside the gene matches: 2. There are 14 residues in the CDR3. CDR3 in amino acids: CASSSAGGEETQYF. The CDR3 coding sequence is TGCGCCAGCAGCTCAGCGGGGGGGGAAGAGACCCAGTACTTC. The full variable domain, in which reference TRBV5-1 and TRBJ2-5 provide the parts outside the CDR3, is KAGVTQTPRYLIKTRGQQVTLSCSPISGHRSVSWYQQTPGQGLQFLFEYFSETQRNKGNFPGRFSGRQFSNSRSEMNVSTLELGDSALYLCASSSAGGEETQYFGPGTRLLVL.

The chain joins TRBV6-2 or TRBV6-3 to TRBJ2-2, with TRBD2 identical over 14 bases. Germline V CDR1 and CDR2: MNHEY, SVGEGT. The CDR3 spans 17 residues. Trimming removed 6 bases from V and 9 bases from J; junction bases left unmatched: 12. CDR3 sequence: CASSRGLAGEFYRELFF. In nucleotides, the CDR3 is TGTGCCAGCAGCCGGGGACTAGCGGGGGAATTTTACCGGGAGCTGTTTTTT.

This chain uses TRBV6-2 or TRBV6-3 with TRBJ2-3, with 9 bases aligning to TRBD2. With 2 bases clipped from V and 3 bases from J, the junction kept 15 bases outside the gene matches. Germline lookup yields CDR1 MNHEY and CDR2 SVGEGT. This CDR3 has 19 amino acids. Written as DNA, the CDR3 is TGTGCCAGCAGTTACGGGCTAGCGGGGCCCTATAGGGTGACAGATACGCAGTATTTT. Protein sequence: CASSYGLAGPYRVTDTQYF.

The chain carries TRBV6-5 and TRBJ1-2; weak D call: TRBD1 (6 bases). There are 13 residues in the CDR3. Per the germline V gene, CDR1 is MNHEY and CDR2 is SVGAGI. Between the trimmed V and J ends, which lost 6 bases and 8 bases, there was a span of 16 bases. The CDR3 loop reads CASRGGPPVGYTF. The CDR3 nucleotides read TGTGCCAGCAGAGGGGGACCGCCAGTAGGCTACACCTTC.

V is TRBV5-4 and J is TRBJ1-1; the D is unclear. Germline V lookup: CDR1 SGHNT, CDR2 YYREEE (reference sequence). V shed 0 bases and J shed 0 bases, with 12 bases lying between them. This CDR3 region has 16 residues. The CDR3 here is CASSLGSVSLNTEAFF. CDR3 DNA: TGTGCCAGCAGCTTGGGGTCCGTCAGTCTGAACACTGAAGCTTTCTTT. The full variable domain, rest sourced from reference TRBV5-4 and TRBJ1-1, is ETGVTQSPTHLIKTRGQQVTLRCSSQSGHNTVSWYQQALGQGPQFIFQYYREEENGRGNFPPRFSGLQFPNYSSELNVNALELDDSALYLCASSLGSVSLNTEAFFGQGTRLTVV.

This chain connects TRBV18 to TRBJ1-2; maybe TRBD1 (6 bases). The CDR3 totals 14 residues. Germline CDR1 and CDR2: KGHSH and LQKENI. Deletions cut 2 bases from V and 6 bases from J, with 13 bases between. CDR3 DNA: TGTGCCAGCTCACCAACAGGGAATCTGAATGGCTACACCTTC. It is translated as CASSPTGNLNGYTF. The full variable domain, completed using reference TRBV18 and TRBJ1-2, is NAGVMQNPRHLVRRRGQEARLRCSPMKGHSHVYWYRQLPEEGLKFMVYLQKENIIDESGMPKERFSAEFPKEGPSILRIQQVVRGDSAAYFCASSPTGNLNGYTFGSGTRLTVV.

The chain has TRBV29-1 and TRBJ2-1; the match to TRBD2 covers 12 bases. The germline V gene encodes CDR1 SQVTM and CDR2 ANQGSEA. The length of the CDR3 is 16 residues. Trimming at V came to 4 bases and at J to 2 bases, leaving 6 bases not matched to a gene. The CDR3 DNA reads TGCAGCGTTGCTGGGTCTAGCGGGGGGGCCTACAATGAGCAGTTCTTC. Protein sequence: CSVAGSSGGAYNEQFF.

The V call is TRBV27, the J call TRBJ2-7; D may be TRBD1 (5 bases). The germline gives CDR1 MNHEY, CDR2 SMNVEV (reference sequence). This CDR3 spans 14 amino acids. The V end lost 8 bases, the J end lost 2 bases, and 16 bases lay between the germline ends. The DNA of the CDR3 is TGTGCCAGCGGGGCCTCGGACACAGCCTACGAGCAGTACTTC. Protein sequence: CASGASDTAYEQYF.

This chain joins TRBV4-3 and TRBJ2-1; 7 bases align to TRBD2. The CDR3 spans 15 residues. The J segment lost 0 bases and the V segment lost 6 bases, leaving 5 bases of the junction unmatched. Germline values: CDR1 LGHNA, CDR2 YSLEER. The CDR3 bases are TGCGCCAGCAGAGAGGGGAGGGGCTCCTACAATGAGCAGTTCTTC. The encoded protein is CASREGRGSYNEQFF.

The V gene is TRBV5-4, the J gene TRBJ2-1, with D maybe TRBD2 (6 bases). There are 15 residues in the CDR3. Germline CDR1 is SGHNT and CDR2 is YYREEE (reference sequence). V was shortened by 2 bases and J by 8 bases, with 17 bases between the two germline ends. The CDR3 DNA follows: TGTGCCAGCAGCTTCTCGGGGGATGAGTTAGATGAGCAGTTCTTC. Its protein product is CASSFSGDELDEQFF.

J is TRBJ1-2 and V is TRBV6-6; the match to TRBD1 covers 7 bases. Germline-derived CDR1 and CDR2 are MNHNY and SVGAGI (reference sequence). This CDR3 contains 14 residues. V shed 7 bases and J 0 bases; nucleotides not matched to a gene: 5. CDR3 sequence: CASKYGTANYGYTF. CDR3 sequence (DNA): TGTGCCAGCAAATACGGGACAGCTAACTATGGCTACACCTTC.

This chain uses TRBV12-3 or TRBV12-4 with TRBJ2-1; 8 bases map to TRBD2. CDR3 size: 13 residues. Trimming removed 6 bases from V and 6 bases from J; junction bases left unmatched: 4. This CDR3 is CASRQLAANEQFF. CDR3 sequence (DNA): TGTGCCAGCAGGCAACTAGCGGCCAATGAGCAGTTCTTC.

V is TRBV9 and J is TRBJ2-5; 10 bases match TRBD2. The CDR3 sequence is 14 residues long. With V trimmed by 2 bases and J by 4 bases, 2 bases remained unmatched. The V gene's germline CDR1 is SGDLS and CDR2 YYNGEE. The CDR3: CASSVSGGRETQYF. The CDR3 DNA reads as TGTGCCAGCAGCGTTAGCGGGGGGAGAGAGACCCAGTACTTC.

DNA for the CDR3: TGTGCCATCAGTGAGCGGACAGGGGGCTCCTACAATGAGCAGTTCTTC. Its protein is CAISERTGGSYNEQFF. The V call is TRBV10-3, the J call TRBJ2-1; 10 bases map to TRBD1. The length of the CDR3 is 16 residues. Germline-derived CDR1 and CDR2 are ENHRY and SYGVKD. V shed 2 bases and J 0 bases; nucleotides not matched to a gene: 1.

This chain joins TRBV2 and TRBJ2-1; TRBD2 matches at 7 bases. CDR1 is SNHLY and CDR2 is FYNNEI in the germline V gene. V was clipped by 7 bases and J by 8 bases; unmatched bases: 14. CDR3 length: 15 amino acids. DNA of the CDR3: TGTGCCAGCAATCCAAGGACTAGTTACGGTCATGAGCAGTTCTTC. Translation gives CASNPRTSYGHEQFF.

The J gene is TRBJ1-6, the V gene TRBV6-5, with TRBD1 as a possible D gene (5 bases). CDR1 and CDR2 (germline): MNHEY, SVGAGI. This CDR3 is 12 amino acids long. V was shortened by 7 bases and J by 9 bases, with 10 bases between the two germline ends. CDR3 amino acids: CASKAGPSPLHF. The CDR3 coding sequence is TGTGCCAGCAAGGCGGGACCTTCACCCCTCCACTTT.

This clone was seen just once. The genes are TRBV5-1 and TRBJ2-5; 8 nucleotides agree with TRBD1. V shed 3 bases and J 5 bases; nucleotides not matched to a gene: 6. The germline gives CDR1 SGHRS, CDR2 YFSETQ. The CDR3 length is 14 residues. The DNA for the CDR3 is TGCGCCAGCAGCTCTGCAGGGGGCGATGAGACCCAGTACTTC. This encodes CASSSAGGDETQYF.